The source of this T cell receptor beta chain is a study of cytomegalovirus exposure and HLA in healthy donors listed by TCRdb under 2017. About the study as a whole: According to an earlier analysis of 587 of the donors, 150 million to 200 million T cells yielded 117 million unique TCR beta sequences and about 280 Gb of sequence data. Roughly 300 gigabases of sequencing data and tens of millions of unique TCR sequences were included in an early release covering roughly 600 HLA-typed donors. The genetic ancestry cluster associated with self-reported Caucasian donors included 70% to 85% of the roughly 390 genotyped donors. The study aimed to test whether signatures of past pathogen exposure could be identified by cataloging public T cell receptors. Using immunosequencing, the study profiled T cell repertoires from fewer than 850 subjects and related those repertoires to cytomegalovirus serostatus. A separate validation cohort of about 110 different subjects was used in addition to the approximately 640-subject first cohort. To predict cytomegalovirus infection status, the study brought together high-throughput TCR immunosequencing, statistical association of individual TCRs with disease status, and machine learning. In a later analysis, previously published TCR beta repertoires from about 640 donors were re-analyzed and high-resolution HLA genotyping was added so that TCR occurrence patterns could be studied. The later analysis used no new phenotypic data to find candidate immune exposures, relying instead on TCR beta sequences and their occurrence across donors. In an earlier analysis of 500 to 650 of the donors, high-throughput TCR beta sequencing was used to judge whether each TCR beta V gene segment behaved as functional or pseudogenic. Donor age, sex, ethnicity and CMV serostatus were compiled together with the repertoire data. Genome-wide SNP genotypes for about 55% of the roughly 670 donors were used in a later genetic analysis, which treated that subset as a discovery cohort. Every repertoire in the discovery cohort had been generated on one and the same sequencing platform. HLA typing included class I and class II loci at four-digit resolution. Typing coverage varied by locus: 629-630 donors for A, B, C, DRB1 and DQB1; 522 for DQA1; more than 600 for DPA1; approximately 450 for DPB1. Because of strong linkage in the cohort, 5 or 6 DR-DQ haplotypes were treated as single units for association and clustering. Across roughly 420 genotyped donors of the cohort, an average of about 240,000 unique TCR beta nucleotide sequences per donor were sequenced, and approximately 19% of those sequences were non-productive. What the research found in general, with its limitations: In a later analysis, 16,951 TCR beta sequences were associated with specific HLA alleles at a false discovery rate of 0.05. Sequencing depth was assumed to be roughly uniform across donors in the presence/absence analyses, though that assumption may not hold. Correlated functional status among segregating V segments might be attributable to linkage disequilibrium, but an unknown experimental factor could not be ruled out. Most TCR sequences were seen in very few donors, while some public TCRs were found in many individuals. A cluster of highly shared sequence variants was judged likely to represent a technical artifact of the sequencing pipeline. The authors suggested that the approach could potentially be extended to other disease states and immunological phenotypes. Several of the top co-occurrence clusters appeared to be linked to parvovirus B19, influenza, CMV and Epstein-Barr virus, according to a later analysis. A further reported finding was that TCR beta sequences accurately predicted the HLA-A and HLA-B alleles for most subjects in the first cohort. Some IMGT-functional V segments, including TRBV6-2 and TRBV6-3, could not be distinguished by the 87-base-pair reads and were therefore excluded. An association between a missense DCLRE1C variant and V-gene and J-gene trimming of TCR beta chains was found in a later genetic analysis and replicated in an independent cohort. A later genetic analysis reported fewer N-insertions in productive TCRs among donors in an Asian-associated ancestry cluster than the approximately 670-donor mean. According to a later analysis, TCR association rates differed among HLA loci, with DRB1 alleles showing the most associated TCRs and HLA-C alleles showing the fewest. In a later analysis, most CMV-associated TCR beta chains were found to appear HLA-restricted, with HLA associations seemingly driven largely by CMV exposure. When HLA alleles, especially DR and DQ, strongly co-occurred, attributing TCR associations to individual alleles was difficult. The classifier was reported to diagnose cytomegalovirus status with high specificity and sensitivity in both the original cohort and the validation cohort. An earlier analysis of 587 of the donors showed that most TCR beta V segments appeared in productive rearrangements either about 90% or about 30% of the time, which broadly matched IMGT annotations. Over 15 rarely observed V segments, including chromosome 9 orphons, were excluded from the earlier analysis of about 500 of the donors because counts were too low. In this cohort, only TCR beta chains were sequenced, and detectable features were limited by the absence of alpha or paired-chain data. A few of the identified cytomegalovirus-associated TCR beta chains were confirmed in vitro to be specific for cytomegalovirus antigens. Immune exposure information for the cohort was limited to CMV serostatus. The study gave a list of about 160 TCR beta chains associated with cytomegalovirus. In a later analysis, HLA-associated TCR beta chains were found to be more clonally expanded and to have lower generation probabilities than equally common non-associated chains. HLA typing was unavailable for some donors at each locus, so association tests used only the typed subset.

For CDR1 and CDR2, the germline V gene lists SGHTA and FQGNSA. V drops 5 bases and J drops 1 base, leaving 12 bases in between. Its CDR3 holds 14 amino acids, cysteine through phenylalanine. The kept DNA is CDR3 alone, 42 bases in frame from the first base. The cohort was made up of 666 healthy bone marrow donors. At the time of sampling, all cohort members were nominally healthy, though unrecorded immune exposures were likely present. The donor was CMV seropositive and belonged to the group of around 300 seropositive cohort members. Every donor gave a peripheral blood sample, and the peripheral blood mononuclear cells from that sample were used for TCR beta sequencing. The Qiagen DNeasy Blood Extraction Kit was used to extract genomic DNA from the blood cell samples. This clone was picked up a small number of times. Its antigen is still unknown. No quality values exist for individual bases; no much larger clone is one base distant.

Library preparation used the immunoSEQ multiplex PCR assay. A mixture of 60 forward primers for TCR Vbeta segments and 13 reverse primers for TCR Jbeta segments was used in the multiplex PCR. The CDR3 region of rearranged TCR beta genes was amplified from genomic DNA by a multiplex PCR assay. On the Illumina HiSeq System, the amplified TCR beta libraries were sequenced as 87-base-pair reads. The published analysis was carried out like this. A later analysis tallied approximately 87 million unique TCR beta chains across the approximately 670 repertoires, and some 10 million of those chains were shared by two or more donors. A nearest-neighbor algorithm error-corrected the raw reads and collapsed the reads into unique sequences, merging closely related sequences to remove PCR and sequencing errors. Alignment of CDR3 sequences to IMGT reference sequences was used to assign V, D and J gene segments. For a sequence to be retained, a match of at least six nucleotides was required to both a V gene segment and a J gene segment. A rearrangement counted as productive if the CDR3 had no stop codons and remained in frame with V and J, and every other rearrangement counted as non-productive. Following IMGT convention, CDR3 was defined as the stretch from the second conserved V-encoded cysteine up to the conserved J-encoded phenylalanine. In an earlier analysis of 587 of the donors, sequences lacking an unambiguous match to a single V gene segment were excluded. In an earlier analysis of approximately 550 of the donors, V segments were called functional above 56.7% productive rearrangements and were called segregating when the between-donor standard deviation exceeded 5%. A statistical classification framework was developed to diagnose cytomegalovirus status using the catalog of TCR beta chain sequences. A later analysis assigned V and J genes by comparing TCR nucleotide sequences with IMGT/GENE-DB human TR gene sequences. In a later analysis, CDR3 sequences and most-parsimonious VDJ recombination scenarios were assigned using the TCRdist pipeline. A later analysis defined each TCR beta chain by its CDR3 amino acid sequence plus V-gene family, and excluded reads lacking a unique V-gene family. As a way to deal with suspected cross-contamination and a sequencing artifact, a later analysis dropped over 550 nucleotide sequences that were highly shared and had low generation probability. For each public chain, a later analysis derived a clonal expansion index from normalized ranks of inferred template counts within each repertoire. In a later analysis, generation probabilities were computed with a VDJ recombination model fitted to out-of-frame rearrangements, and the resulting probabilities were checked against IGoR. In a later analysis, TCR-TCR, TCR-HLA and TCR-CMV co-occurrence was scored with hypergeometric tests, and a repertoire-size bias correction was applied to TCR pairs. To estimate false discovery rates, a later analysis permuted the HLA or CMV assignments 20 times. In a later analysis, co-occurring TCRs were grouped using DBSCAN, and TCRdist sequence similarity was added for clustering within HLA-allele-positive subsets. Co-occurrence clustering excluded repertoires with fewer than 30,000 or more than 120,000 public chains, plus five with anomalous nucleotide sharing. Drawn from immuneACCESS, this table holds only the in-frame rearrangements with V and J called that TCRdb kept. Clones are partly lost; checked studies trace under half to an unresolved V gene and leave the rest unexplained. For V, J and clone size, that table is used; D and trimming come from the DNA. The sample table shows roughly 220,000 clones, and just under 70% are seen once. The ten largest clones add up to less than 3% of the sample.

The sample taken for sequencing was PBMCs. The chain employs TRBV7-2 and TRBJ2-7; tentative D gene TRBD1, with 6 bases matching. This receptor was obtained from a middle-aged man in good health and CMV-seropositive. Here the CDR3 is given as CASSGLGASYEQYF. The DNA is TGTGCCAGCAGCGGGCTGGGGGCTTCCTACGAGCAGTACTTC.